The clone carrying this T cell receptor (beta chain) was found a few times. Its specificity is not known. The sequenced template was cDNA made from the entire isolated RNA. This table comes from immunoSEQ multiplex PCR, and its TCRdb copy is limited to in-frame clones, with some not included. The sample includes about 620,000 clones, roughly a sixth of them seen just once. These data are taken from a study of beta chain features in type 1 diabetes. The wider study: What patients shared with healthy donors was a similar profile of age, gender and cell yields.

V lost 3 bases and J lost 8; bases outside the gene matches: 7. Germline assignment: CDR1 MGHDK and CDR2 SYGVNS. The CDR3 runs to 15 residues. General study findings and limits: It was possible that PCR favored shorter templates, equally so in patients and controls.

The sequenced sample was naive CD4+ T cells from blood. V gene TRBV25-1 combines with J gene TRBJ1-2; TRBD1 agrees at 12 bases. The TCR was taken from a man aged 18 to 30 in good health. For the CDR3, the DNA is TGTGCCAGCAGTGATCGACCGGGACAGGGGGCCGGCTACACCTTC. Its protein product is CASSDRPGQGAGYTF.